The next 16 T cell receptor beta chains were all read from a single sample in a study of T cells expressing NK-cell markers. Reanalyzing the 5' RACE reads, TCRdb keeps one entry per CDR3 protein, without DNA. In total, the table holds about 460,000 distinct CDR3 sequences. Sequenced material: blood T cells: a sorted CD56 or NKG2C T cell subset, CD4+ or CD8+ T cells, or bulk PBMC T cells (not recorded which). Receptors originate from a woman aged 50 to 60 in good health.

The chain uses TRBV5-1 and TRBJ1-1; no DNA is available, so the TRBD1 call from TCRdb remains unchecked. Germline V gives CDR1 SGHRS, CDR2 YFSETQ. CDR3 length: 14 residues. CDR3: CASSFRPGDTEAFF.

The chain employs TRBV6-1 and TRBJ1-2. Per germline, CDR1 MNHNS and CDR2 SASEGT. CDR3 length: 13 residues. The CDR3 sequence is CASSERTTYGYTF.

This chain uses TRBV6-6 with TRBJ2-2; TCRdb proposes TRBD2, but this gene call is untestable without DNA. In germline, CDR1 is MNHNY, CDR2 SVGAGI (reference sequence). CDR3 length: 14 amino acids. CDR3 loop: CASSSWPRVGELFF.

The chain combines TRBV6-6 with TRBJ2-5. The CDR3 sequence is 12 residues long. Germline V gives CDR1 MNHNY, CDR2 SVGAGI (reference sequence). The CDR3 loop reads CAIADVQETQYF.

V and J are TRBV12-3 or TRBV12-4 and TRBJ1-2; TCRdb's D gene call, TRBD1, goes unchecked for lack of DNA. The CDR3 has 17 amino acids. The CDR3 loop reads CAIPPRTGAPWADGYTF.

The V gene is TRBV29-1, the J gene TRBJ2-6; no DNA is available, so the TRBD2 call from TCRdb remains unchecked. The CDR3 length is 15 residues. CDR1 and CDR2 from the germline V gene are SQVTM and ANQGSEA. CDR3 residues: CSVGGVGAGANVLTF.

This chain uses TRBV12-3 or TRBV12-4 with TRBJ1-5; TCRdb returns TRBD1, unconfirmable since there is no DNA. The CDR3 totals 14 residues. The CDR3 region is CASSSPGMSQPQHF.

This chain joins TRBV12-3 or TRBV12-4 and TRBJ2-1; TCRdb names TRBD2, which stays unverified in the absence of DNA. This CDR3 region has 18 residues. CDR3 sequence reads: CASSSRQLAGGINNEQFF.

This chain connects TRBV27 to TRBJ2-5; lacking DNA, the TRBD2 call made by TCRdb goes unchecked. Looked up from germline, CDR1 is MNHEY and CDR2 is SMNVEV (reference sequence). The CDR3 covers 17 residues. The CDR3 protein is CASSSNPLRALQETQYF.

The V gene is TRBV29-1, the J gene TRBJ2-3; TCRdb picks TRBD2, but there is no DNA to check that call. CDR1 and CDR2 from the germline V gene are SQVTM and ANQGSEA. This CDR3 contains 16 residues. CDR3 sequence reads: CSVEALAGGITDTQYF.

CDR3 loop: CASSLGWTGGDNTEAFF. The V and J genes are TRBV5-6 and TRBJ1-1; TCRdb's D call, TRBD1, is unchecked because there is no DNA. The CDR3 runs 17 residues. Germline-derived CDR1 and CDR2 are SGHDT and YYEEEE.

This chain links TRBV3-1 with TRBJ2-5; TCRdb proposes TRBD2, but this gene call is untestable without DNA. The CDR3 consists of 16 residues. CDR1 LGHDT and CDR2 YNNKEL come from the germline V gene (reference sequence). CDR3 region: CASSQGGTSGQETQYF.

V gene TRBV6-5 combines with J gene TRBJ1-2; TCRdb's assignment of TRBD1 cannot be checked, as there is no DNA. Germline CDR1 reads MNHEY; CDR2 reads SVGAGI. The CDR3 sequence is 15 residues long. This CDR3 reads CASSGQMDLFYGYTF.

V is TRBV19 and J is TRBJ2-5; TCRdb gives TRBD1 as the D gene, but with no DNA this cannot be confirmed. This CDR3 is built from 15 residues. CDR1 and CDR2 from the germline V gene are LNHDA and SQIVND (reference sequence). The CDR3 here is CASSMSWDSVWTQYF.

The chain links TRBV5-6 to TRBJ2-1; TCRdb names TRBD1, which stays unverified in the absence of DNA. The V gene's germline CDR1 is SGHDT and CDR2 YYEEEE. This CDR3 has 12 amino acids. The CDR3 here is CASLRGKDEQFF. Based on the CDR3 plus reference TRBV5-6 and TRBJ2-1, the full variable domain is DAGVTQSPTHLIKTRGQQVTLRCSPKSGHDTVSWYQQALGQGPQFIFQYYEEEERQRGNFPDRFSGHQFPNYSSELNVNALLLGDSALYLCASLRGKDEQFFGPGTRLTVL.

This chain joins TRBV5-5 and TRBJ2-2; as DNA is missing, the TRBD1 call by TCRdb cannot be tested. This CDR3 has 18 amino acids. Germline V CDR1 and CDR2: SGHKS, YYEKEE (reference sequence). The CDR3 loop reads CASSSNLGAQRGTGELFF.